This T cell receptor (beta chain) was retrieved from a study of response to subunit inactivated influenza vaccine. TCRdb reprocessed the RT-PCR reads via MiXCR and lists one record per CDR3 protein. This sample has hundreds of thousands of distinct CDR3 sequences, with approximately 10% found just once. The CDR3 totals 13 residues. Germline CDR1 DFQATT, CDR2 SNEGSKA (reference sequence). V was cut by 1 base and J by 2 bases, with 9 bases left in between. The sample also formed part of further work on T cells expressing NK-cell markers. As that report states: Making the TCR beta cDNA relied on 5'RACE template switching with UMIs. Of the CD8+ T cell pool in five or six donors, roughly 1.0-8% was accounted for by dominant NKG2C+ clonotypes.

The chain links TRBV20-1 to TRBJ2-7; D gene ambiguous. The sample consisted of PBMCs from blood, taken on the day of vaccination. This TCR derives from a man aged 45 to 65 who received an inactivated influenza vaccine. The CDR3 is CSARVVAAYEQYF. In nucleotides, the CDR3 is TGCAGTGCTAGAGTTGTTGCAGCCTACGAGCAGTACTTC.